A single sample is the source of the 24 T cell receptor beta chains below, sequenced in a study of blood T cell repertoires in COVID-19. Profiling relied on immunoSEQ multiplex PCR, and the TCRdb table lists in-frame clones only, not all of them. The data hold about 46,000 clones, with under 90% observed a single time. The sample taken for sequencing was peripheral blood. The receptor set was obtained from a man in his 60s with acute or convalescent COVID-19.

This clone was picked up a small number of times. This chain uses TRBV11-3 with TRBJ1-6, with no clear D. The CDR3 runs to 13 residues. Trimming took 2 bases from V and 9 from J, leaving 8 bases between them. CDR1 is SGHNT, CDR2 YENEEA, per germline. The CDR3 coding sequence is TGTGCCAGCAGCTTATCACCGGGTTCACCCCTCCACTTT. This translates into CASSLSPGSPLHF.

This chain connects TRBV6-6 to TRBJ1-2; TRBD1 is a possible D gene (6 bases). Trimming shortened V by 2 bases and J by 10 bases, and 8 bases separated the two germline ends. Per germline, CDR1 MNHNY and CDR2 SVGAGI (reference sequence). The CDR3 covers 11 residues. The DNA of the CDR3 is TGTGCCAGCAGTTACGAGGGGGACTACACCTTC. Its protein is CASSYEGDYTF.

The CDR3: CASSEYKETVYGYTF. The CDR3 region has the DNA TGTGCCAGCAGTGAATATAAGGAGACAGTGTATGGCTACACCTTC. The chain links TRBV25-1 to TRBJ1-2; perhaps TRBD1 as D (5 bases). This CDR3 has 15 residues. Germline assignment: CDR1 MGHDK and CDR2 SYGVNS. V lost 0 bases and J lost 5, with 13 bases in between.

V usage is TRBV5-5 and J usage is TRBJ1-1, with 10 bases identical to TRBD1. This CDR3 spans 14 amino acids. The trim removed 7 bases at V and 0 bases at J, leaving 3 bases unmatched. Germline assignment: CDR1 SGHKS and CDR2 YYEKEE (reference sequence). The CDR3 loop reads CASRDRGLNTEAFF. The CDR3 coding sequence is TGTGCCAGCCGGGACAGGGGTCTGAACACTGAAGCTTTCTTT.

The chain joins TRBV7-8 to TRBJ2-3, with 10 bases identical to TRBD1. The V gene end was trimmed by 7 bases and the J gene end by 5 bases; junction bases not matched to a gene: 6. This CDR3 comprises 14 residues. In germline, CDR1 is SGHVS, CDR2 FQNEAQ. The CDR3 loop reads CASTDRGLVDTQYF. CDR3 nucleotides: TGTGCCAGCACCGACAGGGGGCTTGTAGATACGCAGTATTTT.

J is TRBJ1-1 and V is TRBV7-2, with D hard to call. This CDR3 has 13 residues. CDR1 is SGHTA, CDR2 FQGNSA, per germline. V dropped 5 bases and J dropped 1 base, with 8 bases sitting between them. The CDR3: CASSPNSNTEAFF. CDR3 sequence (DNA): TGTGCCAGCAGCCCAAATTCGAACACTGAAGCTTTCTTT.

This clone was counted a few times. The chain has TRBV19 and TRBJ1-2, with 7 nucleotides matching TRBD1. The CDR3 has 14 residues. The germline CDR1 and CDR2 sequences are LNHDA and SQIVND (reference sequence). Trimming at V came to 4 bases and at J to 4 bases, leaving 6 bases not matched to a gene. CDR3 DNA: TGTGCCAGTAGTAGAATGACAGGGAGCTATGGCTACACCTTC. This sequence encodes CASSRMTGSYGYTF.

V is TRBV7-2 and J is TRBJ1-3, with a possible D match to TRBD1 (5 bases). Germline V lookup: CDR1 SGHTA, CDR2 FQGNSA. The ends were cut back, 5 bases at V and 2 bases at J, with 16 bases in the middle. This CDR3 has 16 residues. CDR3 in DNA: TGTGCCAGCAGCCCCCTGCAGGCGGGGGCTGGAAACACCATATATTTT. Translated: CASSPLQAGAGNTIYF. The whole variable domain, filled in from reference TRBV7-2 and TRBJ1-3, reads GAGVSQSPSNKVTEKGKDVELRCDPISGHTALYWYRQSLGQGLEFLIYFQGNSAPDKSGLPSDRFSAERTGGSVSTLTIQRTQQEDSAVYLCASSPLQAGAGNTIYFGEGSWLTVV.

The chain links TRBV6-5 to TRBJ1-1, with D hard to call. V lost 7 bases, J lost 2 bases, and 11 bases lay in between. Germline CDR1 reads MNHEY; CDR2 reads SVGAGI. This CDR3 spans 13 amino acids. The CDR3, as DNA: TGTGCCAGCAATCAGCGAACTAACACTGAAGCTTTCTTT. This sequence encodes CASNQRTNTEAFF.

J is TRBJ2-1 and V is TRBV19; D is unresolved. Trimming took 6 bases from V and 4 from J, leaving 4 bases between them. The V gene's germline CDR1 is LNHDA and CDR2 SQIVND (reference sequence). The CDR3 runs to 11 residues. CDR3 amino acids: CASREYNEQFF. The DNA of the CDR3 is TGTGCCAGTAGGGAGTACAATGAGCAGTTCTTC.

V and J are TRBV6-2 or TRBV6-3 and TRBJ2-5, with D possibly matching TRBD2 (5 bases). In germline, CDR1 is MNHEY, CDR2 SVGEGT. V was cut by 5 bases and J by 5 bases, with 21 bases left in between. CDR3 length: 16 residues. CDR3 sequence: CASSRAGGTGRETQYF. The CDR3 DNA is TGTGCCAGCAGTCGCGCAGGAGGCACCGGGCGGGAGACCCAGTACTTC.

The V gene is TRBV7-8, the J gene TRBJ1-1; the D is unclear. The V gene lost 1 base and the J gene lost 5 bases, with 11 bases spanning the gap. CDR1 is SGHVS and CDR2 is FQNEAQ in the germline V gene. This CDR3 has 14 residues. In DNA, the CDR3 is TGTGCCAGCAGCTTAGAGACTGGGTGGACTGAAGCTTTCTTT. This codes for CASSLETGWTEAFF. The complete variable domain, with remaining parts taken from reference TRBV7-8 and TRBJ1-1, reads GAGVSQSPRYKVAKRGQDVALRCDPISGHVSLFWYQQALGQGPEFLTYFQNEAQLDKSGLPSDRFFAERPEGSVSTLKIQRTQQEDSAVYLCASSLETGWTEAFFGQGTRLTVV.

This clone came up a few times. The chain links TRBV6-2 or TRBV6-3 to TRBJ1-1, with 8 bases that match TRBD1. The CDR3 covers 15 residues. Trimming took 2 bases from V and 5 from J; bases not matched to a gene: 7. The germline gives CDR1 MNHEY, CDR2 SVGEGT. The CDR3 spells CASSYGFRGQTEAFF. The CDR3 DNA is TGTGCCAGCAGTTACGGGTTCAGGGGGCAAACTGAAGCTTTCTTT.

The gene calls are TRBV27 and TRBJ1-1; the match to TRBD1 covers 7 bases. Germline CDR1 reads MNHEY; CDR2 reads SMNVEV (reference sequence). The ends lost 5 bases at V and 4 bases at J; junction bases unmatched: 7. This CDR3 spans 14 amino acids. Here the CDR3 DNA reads TGTGCCAGCAGTCCCACCACAGGGGCCACTGAAGCTTTCTTT. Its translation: CASSPTTGATEAFF.

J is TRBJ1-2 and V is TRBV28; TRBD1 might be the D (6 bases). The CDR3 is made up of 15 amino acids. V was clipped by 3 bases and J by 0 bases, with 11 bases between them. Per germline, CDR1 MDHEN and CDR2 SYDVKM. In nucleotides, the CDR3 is TGTGCCAGCAGTTTGGTAGGGGGAGCTAACTATGGCTACACCTTC. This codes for CASSLVGGANYGYTF.

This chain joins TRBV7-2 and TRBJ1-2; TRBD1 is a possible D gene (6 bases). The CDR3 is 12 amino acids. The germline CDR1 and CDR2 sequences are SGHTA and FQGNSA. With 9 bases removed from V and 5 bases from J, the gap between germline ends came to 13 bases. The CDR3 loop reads CASSGTRYGYTF. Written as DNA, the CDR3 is TGTGCCAGTTCCGGGACAAGATATGGCTACACCTTC.

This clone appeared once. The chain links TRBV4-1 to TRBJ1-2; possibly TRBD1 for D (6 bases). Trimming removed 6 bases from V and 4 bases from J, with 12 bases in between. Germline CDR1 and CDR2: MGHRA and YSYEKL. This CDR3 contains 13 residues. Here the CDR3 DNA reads TGCGCCAGCAGTACAGGGACGGGCTATGGCTACACCTTC. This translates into CASSTGTGYGYTF.

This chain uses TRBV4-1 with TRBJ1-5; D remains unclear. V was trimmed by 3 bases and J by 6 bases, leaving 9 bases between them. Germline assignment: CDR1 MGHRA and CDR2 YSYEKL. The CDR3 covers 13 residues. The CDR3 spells CASSQGEFQPQHF. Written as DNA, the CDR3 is TGCGCCAGCAGCCAGGGCGAGTTTCAGCCCCAGCATTTT.

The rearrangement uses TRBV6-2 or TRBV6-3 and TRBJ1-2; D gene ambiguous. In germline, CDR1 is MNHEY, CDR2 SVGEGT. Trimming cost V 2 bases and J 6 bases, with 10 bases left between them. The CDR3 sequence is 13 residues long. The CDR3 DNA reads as TGTGCCAGCAGTTACCTGCGATTGGATGGCTACACCTTC. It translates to CASSYLRLDGYTF.

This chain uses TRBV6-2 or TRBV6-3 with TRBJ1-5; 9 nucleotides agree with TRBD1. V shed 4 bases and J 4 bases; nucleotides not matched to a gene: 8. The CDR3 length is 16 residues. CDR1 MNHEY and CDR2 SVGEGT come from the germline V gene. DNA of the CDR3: TGTGCCAGCAGTTGGGGGGGGACAGGGAATAATCAGCCCCAGCATTTT. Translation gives CASSWGGTGNNQPQHF.

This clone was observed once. The CDR3 DNA follows: TGTGCCAGCAGCGTCGGCTCTGGAAACACCATATATTTT. Translated, it gives CASSVGSGNTIYF. This chain joins TRBV9 and TRBJ1-3; no definite D call. The CDR3 runs to 13 residues. Germline V gene lookup returns CDR1 SGDLS and CDR2 YYNGEE. The V end was cut by 2 bases, the J end by 0 bases, with 3 bases between.

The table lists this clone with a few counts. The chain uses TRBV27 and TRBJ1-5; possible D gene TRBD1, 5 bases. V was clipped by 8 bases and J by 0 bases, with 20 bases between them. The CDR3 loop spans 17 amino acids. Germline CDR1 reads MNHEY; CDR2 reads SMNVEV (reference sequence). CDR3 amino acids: CASSLISSGYSNQPQHF. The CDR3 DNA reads TGTGCCAGCTCACTAATTAGCTCAGGGTATAGCAATCAGCCCCAGCATTTT.

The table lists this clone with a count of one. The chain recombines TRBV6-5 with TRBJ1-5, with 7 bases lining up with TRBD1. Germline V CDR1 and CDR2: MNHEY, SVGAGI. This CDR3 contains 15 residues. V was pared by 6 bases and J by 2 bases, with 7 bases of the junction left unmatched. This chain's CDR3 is CASSHRQGGNQPQHF. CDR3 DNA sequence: TGTGCCAGCAGCCACCGACAGGGAGGCAATCAGCCCCAGCATTTT.

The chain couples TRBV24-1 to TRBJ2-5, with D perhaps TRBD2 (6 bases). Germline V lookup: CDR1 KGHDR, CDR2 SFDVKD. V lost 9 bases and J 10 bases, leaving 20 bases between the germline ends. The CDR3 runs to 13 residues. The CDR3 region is CATSRGAGRDQYF. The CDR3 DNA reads TGTGCCACCTCCCGTGGGGCCGGGAGAGACCAGTACTTC.